This entry lists 21 T cell receptor beta chains sequenced from one sample in a study of human T cells and chemical hapten exposure. Specified time point: patch test 3, about 24 weeks after DPC sensitization. Treatment specified: therapeutic diphenylcyclopropenone sensitization with weekly scalp DPC. The authors extracted total RNA from unfractionated whole blood. TCRdb reanalysed the RACE reads using MiXCR and keeps one entry per CDR3 protein. The sample lists roughly 40,000 distinct CDR3 sequences, about an eighth seen once, with about 2.3% in the top ten. The material sequenced was whole blood, taken in connection with sensitization to the hapten diphenylcyclopropenone (DPC). Receptors were obtained from a middle-aged woman with alopecia areata. Some clones in this sample may be carry-over from other donors' samples.

The chain carries TRBV6-5 and TRBJ1-3; D ambiguous. The CDR3 length is 15 residues. Trimming removed 6 bases from V and 1 base from J, with 13 bases in between. Germline lookup yields CDR1 MNHEY and CDR2 SVGAGI. Written as DNA, the CDR3 is TGTGCCAGCAGCCCCCGGGCGGTATCTGGAAACACCATATATTTT. It specifies CASSPRAVSGNTIYF.

This clonotype rates as medium-sized. This chain joins TRBV13 and TRBJ2-5, with D hard to call. Trimming took 3 bases from V and 2 from J, leaving 7 bases between them. CDR3 length: 13 residues. Germline CDR1 and CDR2: PRHDT and FYEKMQ (reference sequence). CDR3 sequence (DNA): TGTGCCAGCAGCTTTGAAACACAAGAGACCCAGTACTTC. The encoded protein is CASSFETQETQYF.

This clonotype has only a few counts. This chain joins TRBV28 and TRBJ1-1; possibly TRBD1 for D (6 bases). The V end lost 6 bases, the J end lost 6 bases, and 17 bases lay between the germline ends. CDR3 length equals 14 residues. The germline CDR1 and CDR2 sequences are MDHEN and SYDVKM. CDR3 region: CASRPPYRDAEAFF. Here the CDR3 DNA reads TGTGCCAGCAGGCCCCCTTACAGGGACGCTGAAGCTTTCTTT.

V usage is TRBV7-2 and J usage is TRBJ2-1; 10 positions agree with TRBD2. This CDR3 contains 15 residues. V lost 3 bases and J lost 5; bases outside the gene matches: 4. Per germline, CDR1 SGHTA and CDR2 FQGNSA. CDR3 DNA: TGTGCCAGCAGCTTGGGGCTAGCGGGAGACAATGAGCAGTTCTTC. The encoded protein is CASSLGLAGDNEQFF. Full variable domain (remainder filled in from reference TRBV7-2 and TRBJ2-1): GAGVSQSPSNKVTEKGKDVELRCDPISGHTALYWYRQSLGQGLEFLIYFQGNSAPDKSGLPSDRFSAERTGGSVSTLTIQRTQQEDSAVYLCASSLGLAGDNEQFFGPGTRLTVL.

This clonotype was seen many times. The rearrangement uses TRBV20-1 and TRBJ1-5, with TRBD1 matching over 7 bases. With 6 bases clipped from V and 0 bases from J, the junction kept 8 bases outside the gene matches. CDR1 DFQATT and CDR2 SNEGSKA come from the germline V gene (reference sequence). The length of the CDR3 is 15 residues. The CDR3 DNA reads as TGCAGTGCCCCAACGGGACAGTATAGCAATCAGCCCCAGCATTTT. This sequence encodes CSAPTGQYSNQPQHF.

Only a few counts were recorded for this clonotype. The chain uses TRBV20-1 and TRBJ1-6, with 9 nucleotides matching TRBD1. The CDR3 is 13 amino acids. Germline CDR1 is DFQATT and CDR2 is SNEGSKA (reference sequence). The CDR3 nucleotides read TGCAGCGCCAGGACAGGGGATAATTCACCCCTCCACTTT. Its translation: CSARTGDNSPLHF.

The chain links TRBV11-3 to TRBJ2-5; D perhaps matches TRBD1 (5 bases). This CDR3 has 16 amino acids. V was cut by 1 base and J by 0 bases, with 12 bases left in between. Germline lookup yields CDR1 SGHNT and CDR2 YENEEA. CDR3 protein: CASSLGGRLNQETQYF. CDR3 sequence (DNA): TGTGCCAGCAGCTTAGGGGGCAGGTTAAACCAAGAGACCCAGTACTTC.

This clonotype has just a few counts. This chain uses TRBV7-8 with TRBJ1-1; 7 bases line up with TRBD1. The J segment lost 2 bases and the V segment lost 8 bases, leaving 2 bases of the junction unmatched. Germline values: CDR1 SGHVS, CDR2 FQNEAQ. This CDR3 contains 12 residues. The CDR3 region is CASGTANTEAFF. CDR3 DNA: TGTGCCAGCGGGACAGCTAACACTGAAGCTTTCTTT.

This clonotype was observed many times. The chain is built from TRBV28 and TRBJ1-2; 9 nucleotides match TRBD1. The J segment lost 3 bases and the V segment lost 5 bases, leaving 7 bases of the junction unmatched. Germline CDR1 MDHEN, CDR2 SYDVKM. The CDR3 covers 15 residues. CDR3: CASSNPGQGHYGYTF. The CDR3 DNA reads TGTGCCAGCAGTAACCCTGGACAGGGGCACTATGGCTACACCTTC.

This clonotype was recorded at least ten times. CDR3 residues: CASTPSEYPYEQYF. In DNA form, the CDR3 reads TGTGCCAGCACCCCTAGCGAGTATCCCTACGAGCAGTACTTC. The V call is TRBV5-5, the J call TRBJ2-7, with D possibly TRBD2 on 6 matching bases. V was trimmed by 6 bases and J by 2 bases, leaving 15 bases between them. From germline, CDR1 is SGHKS and CDR2 YYEKEE (reference sequence). The CDR3 consists of 14 residues.

This clonotype was counted many times. In DNA form, the CDR3 reads TGTGCCAGCAGCTTCGGGGTTGGCGGGAGAGCGGCAGATACGCAGTATTTT. Translating gives CASSFGVGGRAADTQYF. The gene calls are TRBV7-9 and TRBJ2-3, with 7 bases fitting TRBD2. Germline loops: CDR1 SEHNR, CDR2 FQNEAQ (reference sequence). The CDR3 is 17 amino acids. V lost 3 bases, J lost 4 bases, and 13 bases stayed unmatched.

The rearrangement links TRBV18 to TRBJ1-4; D may be TRBD1 (5 bases). The CDR3 contains 18 residues. Per germline, CDR1 KGHSH and CDR2 LQKENI. V gave up 3 bases and J gave up 8 bases, with 25 bases separating them. DNA for the CDR3: TGTGCCAGCTCACCGGTGGGCCTAGGGGCGAGGATTCACGAAAAACTGTTTTTT. Its translation: CASSPVGLGARIHEKLFF.

This clonotype was counted only a few times. The chain recombines TRBV28 with TRBJ2-5; D is possibly TRBD1 or TRBD2 (5 bases each). Between the trimmed V and J ends, which lost 2 bases and 1 base, there was a span of 5 bases. The CDR3 consists of 13 residues. Germline CDR1 is MDHEN and CDR2 is SYDVKM. Here the CDR3 reads CASSLGGQETQYF. The CDR3 DNA is TGTGCCAGCAGTTTAGGGGGCCAAGAGACCCAGTACTTC. The full variable domain, with the rest looked up from reference TRBV28 and TRBJ2-5, is DVKVTQSSRYLVKRTGEKVFLECVQDMDHENMFWYRQDPGLGLRLIYFSYDVKMKEKGDIPEGYSVSREKKERFSLILESASTNQTSMYLCASSLGGQETQYFGPGTRLLVL.

This clonotype was seen a few times. This chain links TRBV5-1 with TRBJ2-2; D perhaps matches TRBD1 (6 bases). The CDR3 spans 15 residues. V was cut by 4 bases and J by 6 bases, with 16 bases left in between. Germline lookup yields CDR1 SGHRS and CDR2 YFSETQ. In nucleotides, the CDR3 is TGCGCCAGCAGCCAAGACAGGCTTGGGGCCGGGGAGCTGTTTTTT. This gives the protein CASSQDRLGAGELFF.

V usage is TRBV29-1 and J usage is TRBJ2-7; maybe TRBD1 (6 bases). The CDR3 has 15 residues. Between the trimmed V and J ends, which lost 7 bases and 0 bases, there was a span of 19 bases. The germline gives CDR1 SQVTM, CDR2 ANQGSEA. In DNA, the CDR3 is TGCAGCGCCGACACCCCCACAGGGTCCTCCTACGAGCAGTACTTC. It encodes CSADTPTGSSYEQYF.

As to this clonotype: The germline gene is not matched at one end of the junction; a read error may be the cause. The chain combines TRBV5-1 with TRBJ2-1; a possible D gene is TRBD2 (5 bases). The CDR3 length is 13 residues. Per germline, CDR1 SGHRS and CDR2 YFSETQ. CDR3 region: CASSLGGYSEQFF. CDR3 nucleotide sequence: TGCGCCAGCAGCTTGGGAGGGTACAGTGAGCAGTTCTTC.

The chain has TRBV27 and TRBJ2-3, with 7 positions matching TRBD1. Losses at the gene ends were 3 bases for V and 4 bases for J; bases not matched to a gene: 10. The V gene's germline CDR1 is MNHEY and CDR2 SMNVEV (reference sequence). This CDR3 spans 16 amino acids. The CDR3 region has the DNA TGTGCCAGCAGTTTTTACTACAGGGGATTTCCAGATACGCAGTATTTT. Translated, it gives CASSFYYRGFPDTQYF.

This clonotype appeared many times. The chain is built from TRBV11-3 and TRBJ2-1, with D unresolved. Per the germline V gene, CDR1 is SGHNT and CDR2 is YENEEA. This CDR3 has 12 residues. V was cut by 5 bases and J by 4 bases, with 6 bases left in between. CDR3 residues: CASSNKYNEQFF. CDR3 nucleotides: TGTGCCAGCAGCAATAAGTACAATGAGCAGTTCTTC.

This clonotype was observed many times. The rearrangement uses TRBV10-3 and TRBJ2-5; 8 nucleotides agree with TRBD1. Germline lookup yields CDR1 ENHRY and CDR2 SYGVKD. The CDR3 consists of 11 residues. Unmatched junction bases numbered 1, after V lost 2 bases and J lost 11 bases. CDR3: CAISEDRGQYF. In DNA, the CDR3 is TGTGCCATCAGTGAGGACAGGGGTCAGTACTTC.

This clonotype has a count of ten or more. The chain has TRBV23-1 and TRBJ2-6, with D unclear. TRBV23-1 counts as an open reading frame of uncertain function. V was pared by 0 bases and J by 1 base, with 13 bases between. This CDR3 has 18 residues. CDR3 amino acids: CASSQSKKVPSGANVLTF. The CDR3 bases are TGCGCCAGCAGTCAATCGAAAAAGGTCCCTTCTGGGGCCAACGTCCTGACTTTC.

This clonotype showed up many times. CDR3 DNA: TGCAGCGCAAGGGACAGGCCCGTCGGAAACATTCAGTACTTC. As protein: CSARDRPVGNIQYF. The chain joins TRBV29-1 to TRBJ2-4; TRBD1 matches at 8 bases. From germline, CDR1 is SQVTM and CDR2 ANQGSEA. Trimming at V came to 7 bases and at J to 6 bases, leaving 11 bases not matched to a gene. This CDR3 comprises 14 residues. The full variable domain, its missing parts supplied by reference TRBV29-1 and TRBJ2-4, is SAVISQKPSRDICQRGTSLTIQCQVDSQVTMMFWYRQQPGQSLTLIATANQGSEATYESGFVIDKFPISRPNLTFSTLTVSNMSPEDSSIYLCSARDRPVGNIQYFGAGTRLSVL.